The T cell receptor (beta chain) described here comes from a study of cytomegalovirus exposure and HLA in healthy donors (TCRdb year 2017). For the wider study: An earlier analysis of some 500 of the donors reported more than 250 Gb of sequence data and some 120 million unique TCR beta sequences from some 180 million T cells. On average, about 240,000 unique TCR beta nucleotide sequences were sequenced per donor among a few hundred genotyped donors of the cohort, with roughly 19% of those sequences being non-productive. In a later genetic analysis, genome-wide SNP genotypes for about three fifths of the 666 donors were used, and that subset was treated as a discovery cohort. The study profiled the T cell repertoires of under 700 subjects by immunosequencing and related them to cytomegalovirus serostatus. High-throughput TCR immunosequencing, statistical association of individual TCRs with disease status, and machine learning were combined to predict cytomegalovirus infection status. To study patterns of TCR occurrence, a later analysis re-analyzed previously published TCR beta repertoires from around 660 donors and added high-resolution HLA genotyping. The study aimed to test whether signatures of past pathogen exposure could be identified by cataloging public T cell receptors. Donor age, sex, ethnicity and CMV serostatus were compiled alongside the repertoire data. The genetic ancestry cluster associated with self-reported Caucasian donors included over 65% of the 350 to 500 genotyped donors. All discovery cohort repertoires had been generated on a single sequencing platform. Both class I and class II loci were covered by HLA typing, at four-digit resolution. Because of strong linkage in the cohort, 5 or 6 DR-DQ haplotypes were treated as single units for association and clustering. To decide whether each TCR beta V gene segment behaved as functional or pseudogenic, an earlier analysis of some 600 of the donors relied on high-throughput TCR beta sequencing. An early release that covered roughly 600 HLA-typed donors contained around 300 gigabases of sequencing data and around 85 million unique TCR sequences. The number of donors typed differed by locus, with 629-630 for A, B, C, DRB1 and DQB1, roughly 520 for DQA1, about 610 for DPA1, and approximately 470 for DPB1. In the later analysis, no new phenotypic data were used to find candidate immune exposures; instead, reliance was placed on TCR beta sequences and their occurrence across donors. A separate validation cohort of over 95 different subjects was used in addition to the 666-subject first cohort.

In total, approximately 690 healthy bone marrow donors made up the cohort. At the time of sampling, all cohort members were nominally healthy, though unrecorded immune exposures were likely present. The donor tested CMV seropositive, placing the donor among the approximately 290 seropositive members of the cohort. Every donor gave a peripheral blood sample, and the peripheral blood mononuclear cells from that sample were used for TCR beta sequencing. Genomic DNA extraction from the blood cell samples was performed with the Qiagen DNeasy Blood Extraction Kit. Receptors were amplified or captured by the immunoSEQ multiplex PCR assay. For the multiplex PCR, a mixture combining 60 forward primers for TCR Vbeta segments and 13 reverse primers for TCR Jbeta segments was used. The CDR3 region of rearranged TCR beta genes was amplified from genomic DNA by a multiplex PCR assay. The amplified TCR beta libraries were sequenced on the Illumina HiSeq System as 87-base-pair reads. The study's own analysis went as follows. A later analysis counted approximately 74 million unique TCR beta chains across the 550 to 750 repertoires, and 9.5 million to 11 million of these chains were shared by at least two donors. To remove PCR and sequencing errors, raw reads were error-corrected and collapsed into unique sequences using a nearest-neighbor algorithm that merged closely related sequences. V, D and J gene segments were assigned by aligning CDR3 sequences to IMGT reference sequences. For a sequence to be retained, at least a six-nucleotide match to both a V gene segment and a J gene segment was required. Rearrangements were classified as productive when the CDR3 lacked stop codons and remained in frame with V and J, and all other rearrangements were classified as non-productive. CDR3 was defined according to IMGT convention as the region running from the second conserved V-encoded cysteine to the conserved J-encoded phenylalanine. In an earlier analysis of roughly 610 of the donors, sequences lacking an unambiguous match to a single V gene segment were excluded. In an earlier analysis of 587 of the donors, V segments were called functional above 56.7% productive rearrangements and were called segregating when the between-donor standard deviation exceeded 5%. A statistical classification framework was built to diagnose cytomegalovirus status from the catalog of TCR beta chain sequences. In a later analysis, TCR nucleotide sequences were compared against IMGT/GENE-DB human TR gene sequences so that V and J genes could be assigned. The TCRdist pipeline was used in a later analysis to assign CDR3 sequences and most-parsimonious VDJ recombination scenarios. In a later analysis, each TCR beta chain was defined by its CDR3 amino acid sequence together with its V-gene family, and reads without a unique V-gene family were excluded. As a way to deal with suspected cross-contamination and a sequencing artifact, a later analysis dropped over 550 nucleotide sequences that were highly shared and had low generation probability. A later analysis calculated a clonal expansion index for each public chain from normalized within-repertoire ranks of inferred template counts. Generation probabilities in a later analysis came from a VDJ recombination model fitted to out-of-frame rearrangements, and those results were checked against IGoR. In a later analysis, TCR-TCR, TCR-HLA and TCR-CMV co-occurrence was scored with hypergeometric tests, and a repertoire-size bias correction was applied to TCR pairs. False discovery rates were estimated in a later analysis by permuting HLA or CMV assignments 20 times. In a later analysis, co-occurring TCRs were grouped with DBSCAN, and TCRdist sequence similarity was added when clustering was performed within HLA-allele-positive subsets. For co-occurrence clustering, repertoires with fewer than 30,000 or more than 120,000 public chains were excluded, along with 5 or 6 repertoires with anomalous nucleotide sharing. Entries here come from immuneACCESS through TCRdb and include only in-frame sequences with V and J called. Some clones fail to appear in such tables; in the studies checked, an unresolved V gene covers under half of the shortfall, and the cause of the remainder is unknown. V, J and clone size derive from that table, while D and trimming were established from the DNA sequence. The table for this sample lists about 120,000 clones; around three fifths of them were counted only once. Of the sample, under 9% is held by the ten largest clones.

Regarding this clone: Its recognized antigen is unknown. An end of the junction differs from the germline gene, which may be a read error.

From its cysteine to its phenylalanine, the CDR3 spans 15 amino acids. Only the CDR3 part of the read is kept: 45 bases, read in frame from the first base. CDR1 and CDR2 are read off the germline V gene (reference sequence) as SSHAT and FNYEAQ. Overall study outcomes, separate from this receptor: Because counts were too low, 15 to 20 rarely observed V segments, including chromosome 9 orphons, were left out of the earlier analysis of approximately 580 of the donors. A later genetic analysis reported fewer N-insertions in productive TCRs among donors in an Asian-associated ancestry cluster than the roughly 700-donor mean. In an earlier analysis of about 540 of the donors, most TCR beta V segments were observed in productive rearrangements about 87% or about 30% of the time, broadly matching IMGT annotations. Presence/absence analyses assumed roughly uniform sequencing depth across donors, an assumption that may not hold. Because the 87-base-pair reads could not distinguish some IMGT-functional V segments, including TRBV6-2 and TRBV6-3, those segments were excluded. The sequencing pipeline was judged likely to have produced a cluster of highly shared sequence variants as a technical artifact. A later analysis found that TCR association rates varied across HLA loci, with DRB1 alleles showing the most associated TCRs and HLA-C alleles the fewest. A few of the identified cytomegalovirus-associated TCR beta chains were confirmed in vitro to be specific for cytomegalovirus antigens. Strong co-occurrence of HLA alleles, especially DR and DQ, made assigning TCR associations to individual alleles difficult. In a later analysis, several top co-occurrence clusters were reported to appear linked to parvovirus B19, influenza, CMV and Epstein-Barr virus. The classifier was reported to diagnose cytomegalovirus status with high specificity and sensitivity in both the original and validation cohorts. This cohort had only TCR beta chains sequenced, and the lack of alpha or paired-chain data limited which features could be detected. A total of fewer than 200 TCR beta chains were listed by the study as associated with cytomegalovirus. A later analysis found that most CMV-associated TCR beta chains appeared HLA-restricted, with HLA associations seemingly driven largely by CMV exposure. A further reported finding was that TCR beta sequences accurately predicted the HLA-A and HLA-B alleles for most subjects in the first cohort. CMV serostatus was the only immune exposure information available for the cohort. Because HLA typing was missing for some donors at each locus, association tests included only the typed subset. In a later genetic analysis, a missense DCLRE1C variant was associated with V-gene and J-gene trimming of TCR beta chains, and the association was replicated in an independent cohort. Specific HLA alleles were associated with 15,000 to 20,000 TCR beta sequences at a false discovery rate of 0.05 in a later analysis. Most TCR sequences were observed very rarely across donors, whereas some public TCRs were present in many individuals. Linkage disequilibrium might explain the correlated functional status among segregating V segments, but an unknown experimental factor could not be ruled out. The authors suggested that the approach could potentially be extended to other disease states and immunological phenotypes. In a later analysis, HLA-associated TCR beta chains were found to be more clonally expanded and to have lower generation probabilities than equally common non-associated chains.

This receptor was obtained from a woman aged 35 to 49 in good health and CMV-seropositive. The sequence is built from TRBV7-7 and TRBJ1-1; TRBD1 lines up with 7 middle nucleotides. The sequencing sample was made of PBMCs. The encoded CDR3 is CASSLWAGGDTEAFF. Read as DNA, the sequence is TGTGCTAGCAGCTTATGGGCAGGGGGAGACACTGAAGCTTTCTTT.